The entry that follows covers one T cell receptor beta chain sequence. The antigen is not known. These data belong to a study of chemoradiotherapy in HPV16-positive cancers. Findings and limits, study-wide: Only a couple of HPV16-positive patients supplied the functional HPV-specificity definition. Candidate HPV-specific clones and E7-related TCR motifs grew in tumor during treatment. In HPV16-positive patients, HPV-responsive T-cell expansion tracked better recurrence-free survival.

Generated by immunoSEQ multiplex PCR, the TCRdb table keeps only in-frame clones and is missing some. The table lists around 30,000 clones, about nine tenths of them singletons, with about 20% in the top ten. CDR1 is MGHRA, CDR2 YSYEKL, per germline. The CDR3 runs 18 residues. The V and J ends lost 0 bases and 3 bases, in that order; junction bases with no gene match: 9. Repeated repertoire sampling spanned the course of chemoradiotherapy. Sequenced material: blood, taken from a patient who underwent chemoradiotherapy. V and J are TRBV4-1 and TRBJ1-4; TRBD1 aligns across 8 bases. This clonotype was obtained from a human donor with HPV-associated anogenital cancer. The CDR3 DNA is TGCGCCAGCAGCCAAGATAGGACAGGGAGCCGTCCTAATGAAAAACTGTTTTTT. As protein: CASSQDRTGSRPNEKLFF.